This TCR beta chain was observed in a study of CD8+CD57+ T cells in acquired aplastic anemia. Study-wide results and limits: With respect to CD8+ Simpson's diversity, patients and controls did not differ significantly.

Comment on this clonotype: Its target is unknown.

TCR beta VDJ combinations and CDR3 sequences were profiled from genomic DNA. TCRdb reprocessed the reads via MiXCR and lists one record per CDR3 protein. The sample carries 150,000 to 200,000 distinct CDR3 sequences, 50% to 75% recorded once. V was clipped by 10 bases and J by 5 bases, with 15 bases between them. Germline-derived CDR1 and CDR2 are ENHRY and SYGVKD. This CDR3 has 12 amino acids. The receptor was derived from a human donor with severe aplastic anemia or a healthy control (not recorded which). The sequenced sample consisted of sorted CD4+, CD8+, or CD8+CD57+ T cells (not recorded which) from PBMCs. The gene calls are TRBV10-3 and TRBJ2-7; possibly TRBD2 for D (7 bases). CDR3 loop: CATETGRDEQYF. In DNA, the CDR3 is TGTGCCACCGAAACAGGGAGGGACGAGCAGTACTTC.